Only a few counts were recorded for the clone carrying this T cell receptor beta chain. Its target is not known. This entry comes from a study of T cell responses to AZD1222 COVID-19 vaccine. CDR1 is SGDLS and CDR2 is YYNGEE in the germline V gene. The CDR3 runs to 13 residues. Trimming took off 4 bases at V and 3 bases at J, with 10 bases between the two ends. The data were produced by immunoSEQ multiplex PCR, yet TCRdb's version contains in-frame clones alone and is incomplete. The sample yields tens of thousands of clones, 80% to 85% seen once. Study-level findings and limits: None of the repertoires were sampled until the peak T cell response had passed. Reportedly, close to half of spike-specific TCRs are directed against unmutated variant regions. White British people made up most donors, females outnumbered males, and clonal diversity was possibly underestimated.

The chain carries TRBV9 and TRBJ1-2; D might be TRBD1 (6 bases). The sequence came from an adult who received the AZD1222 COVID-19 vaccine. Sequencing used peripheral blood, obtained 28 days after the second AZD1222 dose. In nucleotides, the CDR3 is TGTGCCAGCAGCTCGAGGGGGGACTATGGCTACACCTTC. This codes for CASSSRGDYGYTF.